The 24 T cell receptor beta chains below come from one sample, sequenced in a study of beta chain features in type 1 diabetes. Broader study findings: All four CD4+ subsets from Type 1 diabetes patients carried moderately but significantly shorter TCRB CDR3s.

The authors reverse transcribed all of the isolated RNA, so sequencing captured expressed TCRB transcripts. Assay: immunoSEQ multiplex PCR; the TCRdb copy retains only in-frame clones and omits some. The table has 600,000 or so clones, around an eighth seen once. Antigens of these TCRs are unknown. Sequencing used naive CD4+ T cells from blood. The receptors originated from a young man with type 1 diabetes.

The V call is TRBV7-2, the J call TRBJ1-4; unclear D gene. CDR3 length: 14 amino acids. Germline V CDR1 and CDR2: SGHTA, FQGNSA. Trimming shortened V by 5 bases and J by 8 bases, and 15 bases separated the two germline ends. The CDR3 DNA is TGTGCCAGCAGCCCCCGGCCCTTTCAAGAAAAACTGTTTTTT. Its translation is CASSPRPFQEKLFF.

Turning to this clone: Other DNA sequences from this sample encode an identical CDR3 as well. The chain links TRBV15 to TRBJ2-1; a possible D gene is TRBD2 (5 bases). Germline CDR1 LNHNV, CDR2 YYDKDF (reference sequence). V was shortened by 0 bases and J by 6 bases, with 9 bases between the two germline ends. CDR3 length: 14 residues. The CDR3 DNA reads TGTGCCACCAGCAGAGATCTAGCTCTCAATGAGCAGTTCTTC. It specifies CATSRDLALNEQFF. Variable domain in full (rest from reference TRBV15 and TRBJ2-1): DAMVIQNPRYQVTQFGKPVTLSCSQTLNHNVMYWYQQKSSQAPKLLFHYYDKDFNNEADTPDNFQSRRPNTSFCFLDIRSPGLGDTAMYLCATSRDLALNEQFFGPGTRLTVL.

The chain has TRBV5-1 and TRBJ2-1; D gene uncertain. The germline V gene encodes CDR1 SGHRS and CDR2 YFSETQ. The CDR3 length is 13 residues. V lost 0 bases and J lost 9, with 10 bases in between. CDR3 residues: CASSLDPGGEQFF. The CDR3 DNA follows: TGCGCCAGCAGCTTGGATCCAGGCGGTGAGCAGTTCTTC.

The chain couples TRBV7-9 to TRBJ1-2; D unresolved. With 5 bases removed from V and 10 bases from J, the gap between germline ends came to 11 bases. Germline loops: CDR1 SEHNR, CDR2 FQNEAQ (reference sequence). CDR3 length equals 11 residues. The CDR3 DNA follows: TGTGCCAGCAGCGAGAGGTTCATCTACACCTTC. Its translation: CASSERFIYTF.

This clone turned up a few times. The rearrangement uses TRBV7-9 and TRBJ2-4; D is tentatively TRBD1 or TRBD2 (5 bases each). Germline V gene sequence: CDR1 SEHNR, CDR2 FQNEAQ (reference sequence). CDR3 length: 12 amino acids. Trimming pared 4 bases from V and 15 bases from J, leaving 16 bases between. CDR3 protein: CASSSTGPFTYF. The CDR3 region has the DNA TGTGCCAGCAGCTCAACGGGGCCCTTTACGTACTTC.

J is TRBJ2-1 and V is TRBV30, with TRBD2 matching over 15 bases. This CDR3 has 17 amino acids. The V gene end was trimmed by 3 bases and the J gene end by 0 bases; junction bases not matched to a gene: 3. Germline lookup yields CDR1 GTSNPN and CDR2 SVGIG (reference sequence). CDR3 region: CAWRGLAGGSSYNEQFF. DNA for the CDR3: TGTGCCTGGAGAGGACTAGCGGGAGGGAGCTCCTACAATGAGCAGTTCTTC.

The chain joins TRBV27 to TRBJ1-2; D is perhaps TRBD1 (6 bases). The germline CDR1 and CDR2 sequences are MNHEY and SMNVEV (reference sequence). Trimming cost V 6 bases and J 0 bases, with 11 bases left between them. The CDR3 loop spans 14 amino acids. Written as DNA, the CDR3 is TGTGCCAGCAGGCGAGACAGGCCTAACTATGGCTACACCTTC. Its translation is CASRRDRPNYGYTF.

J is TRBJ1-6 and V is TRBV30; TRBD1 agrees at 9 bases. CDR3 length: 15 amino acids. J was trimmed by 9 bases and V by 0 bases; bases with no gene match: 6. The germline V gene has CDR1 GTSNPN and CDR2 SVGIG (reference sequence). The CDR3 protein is CAWSVPTGGTSPLHF. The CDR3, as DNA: TGTGCCTGGAGTGTGCCGACAGGGGGAACTTCACCCCTCCACTTT.

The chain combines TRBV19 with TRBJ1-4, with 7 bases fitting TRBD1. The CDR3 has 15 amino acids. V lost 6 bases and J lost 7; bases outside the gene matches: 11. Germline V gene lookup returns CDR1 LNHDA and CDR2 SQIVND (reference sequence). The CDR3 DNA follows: TGTGCCAGTAGGCCACCGGGACAGAGAGGTGAAAAACTGTTTTTT. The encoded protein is CASRPPGQRGEKLFF.

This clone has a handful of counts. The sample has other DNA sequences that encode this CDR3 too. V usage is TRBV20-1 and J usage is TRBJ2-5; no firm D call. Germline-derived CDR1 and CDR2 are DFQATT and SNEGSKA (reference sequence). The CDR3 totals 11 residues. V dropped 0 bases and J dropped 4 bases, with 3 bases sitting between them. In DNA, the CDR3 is TGCAGTGCTAGAGATGGAGAGACCCAGTACTTC. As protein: CSARDGETQYF.

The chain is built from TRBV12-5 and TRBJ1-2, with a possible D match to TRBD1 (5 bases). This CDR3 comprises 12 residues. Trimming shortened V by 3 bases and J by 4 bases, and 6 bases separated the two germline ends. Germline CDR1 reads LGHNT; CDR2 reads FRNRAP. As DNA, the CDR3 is TGTGCTAGTGGTTTCGACAGCTATGGCTACACCTTC. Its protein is CASGFDSYGYTF.

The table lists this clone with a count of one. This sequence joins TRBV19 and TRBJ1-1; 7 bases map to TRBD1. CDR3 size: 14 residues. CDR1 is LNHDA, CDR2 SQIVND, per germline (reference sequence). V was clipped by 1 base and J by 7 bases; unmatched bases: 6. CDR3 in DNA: TGTGCCAGTAGTATAGTTTTGAGGGACAGTGAAGCTTTCTTT. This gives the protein CASSIVLRDSEAFF.

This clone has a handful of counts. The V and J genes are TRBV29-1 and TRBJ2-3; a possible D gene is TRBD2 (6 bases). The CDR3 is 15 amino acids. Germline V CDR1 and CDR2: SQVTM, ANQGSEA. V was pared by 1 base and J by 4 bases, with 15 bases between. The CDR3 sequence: CSVEGWRDSPDTQYF. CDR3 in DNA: TGCAGCGTTGAAGGGTGGAGGGACTCCCCAGATACGCAGTATTTT.

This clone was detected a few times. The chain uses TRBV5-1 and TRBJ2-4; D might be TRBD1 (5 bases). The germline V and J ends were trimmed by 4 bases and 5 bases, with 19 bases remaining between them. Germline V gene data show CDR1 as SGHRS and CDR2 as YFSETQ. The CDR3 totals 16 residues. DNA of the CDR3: TGCGCCAGCAGCCTGGATTGGGTTTTGGGGCAAAACATTCAGTACTTC. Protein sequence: CASSLDWVLGQNIQYF.

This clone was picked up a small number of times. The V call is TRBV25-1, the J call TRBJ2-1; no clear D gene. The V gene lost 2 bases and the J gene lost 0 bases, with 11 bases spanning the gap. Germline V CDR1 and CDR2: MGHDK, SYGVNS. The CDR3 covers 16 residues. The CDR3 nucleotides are TGTGCCAGCAGTGAAGAGGCGCTAAACTCCTACAATGAGCAGTTCTTC. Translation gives CASSEEALNSYNEQFF. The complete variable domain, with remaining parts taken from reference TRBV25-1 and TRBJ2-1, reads EADIYQTPRYLVIGTGKKITLECSQTMGHDKMYWYQQDPGMELHLIHYSYGVNSTEKGDLSSESTVSRIRTEHFPLTLESARPSHTSQYLCASSEEALNSYNEQFFGPGTRLTVL.

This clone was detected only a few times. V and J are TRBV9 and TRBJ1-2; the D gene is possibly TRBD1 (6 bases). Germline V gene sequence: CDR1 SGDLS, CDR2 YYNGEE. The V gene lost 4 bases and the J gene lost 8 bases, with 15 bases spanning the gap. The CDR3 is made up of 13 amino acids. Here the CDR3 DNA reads TGTGCCAGCAGCACTCTAGGGGGGTACGGCTACACCTTC. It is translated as CASSTLGGYGYTF.

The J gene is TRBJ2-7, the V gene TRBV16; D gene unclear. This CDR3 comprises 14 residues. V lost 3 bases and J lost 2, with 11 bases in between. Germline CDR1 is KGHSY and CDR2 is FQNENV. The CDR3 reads CASSQNSGPYEQYF. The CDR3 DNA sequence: TGTGCCAGCAGCCAGAATTCAGGTCCCTACGAGCAGTACTTC.

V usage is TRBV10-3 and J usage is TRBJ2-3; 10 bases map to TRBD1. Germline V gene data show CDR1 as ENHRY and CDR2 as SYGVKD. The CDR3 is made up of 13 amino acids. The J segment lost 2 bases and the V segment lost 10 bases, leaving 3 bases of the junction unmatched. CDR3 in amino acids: CATGTGDTDTQYF. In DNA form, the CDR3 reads TGTGCCACCGGGACAGGGGACACAGATACGCAGTATTTT.

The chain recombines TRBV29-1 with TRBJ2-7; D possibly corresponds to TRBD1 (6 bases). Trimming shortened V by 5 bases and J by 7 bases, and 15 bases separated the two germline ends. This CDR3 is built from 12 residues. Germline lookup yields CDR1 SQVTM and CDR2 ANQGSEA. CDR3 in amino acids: CSVLPKQGEQYF. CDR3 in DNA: TGCAGCGTTCTCCCCAAACAGGGTGAGCAGTACTTC.

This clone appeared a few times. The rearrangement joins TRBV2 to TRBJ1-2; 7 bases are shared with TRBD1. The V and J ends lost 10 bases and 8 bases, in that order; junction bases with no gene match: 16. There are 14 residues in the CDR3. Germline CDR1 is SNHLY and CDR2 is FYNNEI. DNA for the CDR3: TGTGCCAACCCGGACCGACAGGGAGCGGGGGGCTACACCTTC. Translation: CANPDRQGAGGYTF.

The CDR3 region is CASSLLWTGSDEQYF. CDR3 in DNA: TGTGCCAGCAGCCTCTTGTGGACAGGTTCCGACGAGCAGTACTTC. The chain combines TRBV5-6 with TRBJ2-7, with 7 bases identical to TRBD1. CDR3 length: 15 amino acids. With 4 bases clipped from V and 5 bases from J, the junction kept 12 bases outside the gene matches. CDR1 is SGHDT and CDR2 is YYEEEE in the germline V gene.

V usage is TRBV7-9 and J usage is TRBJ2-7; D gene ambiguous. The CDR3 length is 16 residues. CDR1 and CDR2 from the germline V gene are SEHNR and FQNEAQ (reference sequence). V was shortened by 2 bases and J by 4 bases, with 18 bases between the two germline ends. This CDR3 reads CASSLYPRQLLYEQYF. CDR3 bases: TGTGCCAGCAGCTTATACCCTCGGCAGTTACTTTACGAGCAGTACTTC.

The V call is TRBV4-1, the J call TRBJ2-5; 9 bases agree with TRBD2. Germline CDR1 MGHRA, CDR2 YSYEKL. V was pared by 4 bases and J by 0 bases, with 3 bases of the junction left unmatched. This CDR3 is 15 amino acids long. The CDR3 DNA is TGCGCCAGCAGCCTGGGACTAGCTTACCAAGAGACCCAGTACTTC. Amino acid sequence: CASSLGLAYQETQYF.

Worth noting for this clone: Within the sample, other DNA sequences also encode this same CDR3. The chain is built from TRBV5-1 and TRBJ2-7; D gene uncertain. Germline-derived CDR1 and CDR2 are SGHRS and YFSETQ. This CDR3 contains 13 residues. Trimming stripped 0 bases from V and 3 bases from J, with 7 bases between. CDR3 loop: CASSLVSDYEQYF. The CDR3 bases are TGCGCCAGCAGCTTGGTTTCGGACTACGAGCAGTACTTC.